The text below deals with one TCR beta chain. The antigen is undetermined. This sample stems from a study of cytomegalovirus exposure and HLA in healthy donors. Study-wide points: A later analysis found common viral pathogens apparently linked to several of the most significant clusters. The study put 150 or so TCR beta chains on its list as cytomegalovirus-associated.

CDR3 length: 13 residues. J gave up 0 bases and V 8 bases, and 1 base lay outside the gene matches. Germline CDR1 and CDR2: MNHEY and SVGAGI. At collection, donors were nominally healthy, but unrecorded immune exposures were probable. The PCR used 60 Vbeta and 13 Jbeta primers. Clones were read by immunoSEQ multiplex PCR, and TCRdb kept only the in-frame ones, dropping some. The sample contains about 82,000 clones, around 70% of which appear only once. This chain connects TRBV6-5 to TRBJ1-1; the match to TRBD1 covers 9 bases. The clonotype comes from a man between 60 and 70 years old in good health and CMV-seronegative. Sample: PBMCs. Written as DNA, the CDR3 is TGTGCCAGCTGGGACAGGGTGAACACTGAAGCTTTCTTT. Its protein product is CASWDRVNTEAFF.